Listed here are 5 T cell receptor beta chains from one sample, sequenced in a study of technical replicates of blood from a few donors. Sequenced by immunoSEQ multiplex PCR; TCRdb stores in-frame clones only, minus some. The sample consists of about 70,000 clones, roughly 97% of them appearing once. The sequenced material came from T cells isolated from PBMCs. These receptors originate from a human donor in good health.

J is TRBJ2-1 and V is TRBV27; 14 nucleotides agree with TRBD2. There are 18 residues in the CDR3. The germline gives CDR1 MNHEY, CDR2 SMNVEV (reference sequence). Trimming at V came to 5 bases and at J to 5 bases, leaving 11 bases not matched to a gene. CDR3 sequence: CASSTSGTSGSVDNEQFF. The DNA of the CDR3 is TGTGCCAGCAGTACCTCCGGGACTAGCGGGAGTGTTGACAATGAGCAGTTCTTC.

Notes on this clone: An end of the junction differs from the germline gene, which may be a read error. CDR3 in amino acids: CASSLSTSGLTYEQYF. Written as DNA, the CDR3 is TGTGCCAGCAGTCTATCGACTAGCGGACTTACCTACGAGCAGTACTTC. The chain joins TRBV27 to TRBJ2-7; 9 bases are a match to TRBD2. CDR1 and CDR2 (germline): MNHEY, SMNVEV (reference sequence). The CDR3 loop spans 16 amino acids.

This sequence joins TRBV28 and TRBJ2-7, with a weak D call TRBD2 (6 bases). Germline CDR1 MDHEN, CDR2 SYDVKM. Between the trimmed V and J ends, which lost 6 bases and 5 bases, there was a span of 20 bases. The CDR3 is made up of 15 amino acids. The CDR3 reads CASRPGVPPIHEQYF. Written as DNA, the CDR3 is TGTGCCAGCAGGCCGGGGGTACCACCGATCCACGAGCAGTACTTC.

The CDR3 DNA is TGTGCCAGCAGCGTGGGGGCCGCAGAAAAACTGTTTTTT. This encodes CASSVGAAEKLFF. V gene TRBV4-2 combines with J gene TRBJ1-4, with a weak D call TRBD1 (6 bases). The V gene lost 5 bases and the J gene lost 8 bases, with 12 bases spanning the gap. The CDR3 runs to 13 residues. Germline values: CDR1 LGHNA, CDR2 YNFKEQ.

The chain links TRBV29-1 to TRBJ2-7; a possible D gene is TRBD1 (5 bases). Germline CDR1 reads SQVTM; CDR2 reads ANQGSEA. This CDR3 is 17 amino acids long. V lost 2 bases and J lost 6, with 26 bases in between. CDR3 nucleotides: TGCAGCGTTGAAAAAGGGGTGGGGCAGGGCCCCAAGGGCGAGCAGTACTTC. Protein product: CSVEKGVGQGPKGEQYF.